The 15 T cell receptor beta chains presented below share a single source sample, sequenced in a study of blood T cell repertoires in COVID-19. The assay was immunoSEQ multiplex PCR, and TCRdb's table has in-frame clones only and misses some. The sample contains 150,000 to 200,000 clones, about nine tenths of which appear only once. Sequenced sample: peripheral blood. The source of these receptors is a woman in her forties or fifties with acute or convalescent COVID-19.

The chain employs TRBV2 and TRBJ2-3; possibly TRBD2 for D (5 bases). The CDR3 extends over 14 amino acids. V was clipped by 4 bases and J by 2 bases, with 10 bases between them. Germline V gene sequence: CDR1 SNHLY, CDR2 FYNNEI. The CDR3 DNA is TGTGCCAGCAGTGTTGAGAGGGTCACAGATACGCAGTATTTT. It translates to CASSVERVTDTQYF.

The V gene is TRBV18, the J gene TRBJ1-2, with TRBD1 matching 7 bases. The V segment lost 3 bases and the J segment 6 bases; nucleotides outside the gene matches: 4. The CDR3 covers 13 residues. Germline CDR1 reads KGHSH; CDR2 reads LQKENI. Here the CDR3 DNA reads TGTGCCAGCTCACCCAGGGGGAGTGATGGCTACACCTTC. Its protein product is CASSPRGSDGYTF.

The chain carries TRBV5-1 and TRBJ1-1; TRBD1 is a possible D gene (5 bases). CDR1 is SGHRS and CDR2 is YFSETQ in the germline V gene. The germline V and J ends were trimmed by 0 bases and 3 bases, with 12 bases remaining between them. The CDR3 sequence is 15 residues long. CDR3 nucleotides: TGCGCCAGCAGCTTGGAGGGCAGGGCGGACACTGAAGCTTTCTTT. This gives the protein CASSLEGRADTEAFF.

The chain couples TRBV7-9 to TRBJ1-2, with 9 bases aligning to TRBD1. The CDR3 has 14 residues. Germline V gene sequence: CDR1 SEHNR, CDR2 FQNEAQ (reference sequence). Unmatched junction bases numbered 8, after V lost 5 bases and J lost 7 bases. Here the CDR3 DNA reads TGTGCCAGCAGCGATAACAGGGGGCAAAGTGGCTACACCTTC. It codes for CASSDNRGQSGYTF.

This sequence joins TRBV6-5 and TRBJ1-2; no clear D. Germline V gene lookup returns CDR1 MNHEY and CDR2 SVGAGI. The CDR3 is 14 residues long. Trimming removed 6 bases from V and 8 bases from J, with 19 bases in between. For the CDR3, the DNA is TGTGCCAGCAGGCAGGACTACTCCACTCGGGGCTACACCTTC. Translating it yields CASRQDYSTRGYTF.

This clone was picked up a small number of times. The rearrangement joins TRBV11-2 to TRBJ1-5; D is ambiguous. Trimming pared 0 bases from V and 5 bases from J, leaving 5 bases between. Per germline, CDR1 SGHAT and CDR2 FQNNGV. This CDR3 contains 13 residues. The CDR3 is CASSLDRDQPQHF. The CDR3 DNA reads as TGTGCCAGCAGCTTAGATCGGGATCAGCCCCAGCATTTT.

This clone was recorded only once. The chain is built from TRBV13 and TRBJ1-2; D remains unclear. V lost 0 bases and J lost 7, with 12 bases in between. CDR1 PRHDT and CDR2 FYEKMQ come from the germline V gene (reference sequence). The CDR3 is 14 amino acids. The CDR3 is CASSLGLNSGGYTF. CDR3 DNA sequence: TGTGCCAGCAGCTTAGGCCTCAATTCAGGTGGCTACACCTTC.

The gene calls are TRBV7-9 and TRBJ2-7; D gene uncertain. The CDR3 extends over 14 amino acids. V was clipped by 2 bases and J by 4 bases, with 12 bases between them. The germline V gene has CDR1 SEHNR and CDR2 FQNEAQ (reference sequence). CDR3: CASSLNSGVYEQYF. In DNA, the CDR3 is TGTGCCAGCAGCTTAAATTCGGGTGTGTACGAGCAGTACTTC.

This sequence joins TRBV2 and TRBJ1-1; 8 positions match TRBD1. Germline V lookup: CDR1 SNHLY, CDR2 FYNNEI. The CDR3 is 13 residues long. V shed 6 bases and J 5 bases; nucleotides not matched to a gene: 5. CDR3 bases: TGTGCCAGCAGCGAGGACAGGGATACTGAAGCTTTCTTT. This encodes CASSEDRDTEAFF. Supplemented by reference TRBV2 and TRBJ1-1, the full variable domain reads EPEVTQTPSHQVTQMGQEVILRCVPISNHLYFYWYRQILGQKVEFLVSFYNNEISEKSEIFDDQFSVERPDGSNFTLKIRSTKLEDSAMYFCASSEDRDTEAFFGQGTRLTVV.

The rearrangement joins TRBV20-1 to TRBJ1-1; D gene unclear. Germline CDR1 is DFQATT and CDR2 is SNEGSKA (reference sequence). The CDR3 has 11 residues. Trimming pared 6 bases from V and 1 base from J, leaving 6 bases between. CDR3 in DNA: TGCAGTGCCCGCAGGAACACTGAAGCTTTCTTT. Protein product: CSARRNTEAFF.

This clone came up once. This chain connects TRBV4-1 to TRBJ2-3, with D maybe TRBD1 (7 bases). The V gene lost 0 bases and the J gene lost 3 bases, with 13 bases spanning the gap. The CDR3 extends over 16 amino acids. Germline V gives CDR1 MGHRA, CDR2 YSYEKL. The CDR3 reads CASSQEGGGGTDTQYF. DNA of the CDR3: TGCGCCAGCAGCCAAGAAGGAGGGGGCGGAACAGATACGCAGTATTTT.

This sequence joins TRBV12-3 or TRBV12-4 and TRBJ1-1; no clear D. The CDR3 is made up of 12 amino acids. V was shortened by 3 bases and J by 4 bases, with 6 bases between the two germline ends. The chain's CDR3 is CASSFAITEAFF. Here the CDR3 DNA reads TGTGCCAGCAGTTTCGCGATCACTGAAGCTTTCTTT.

CDR3 DNA sequence: TGTGCCAGCAGCTTAGGATTGCAGGGTCTTCACTATGGCTACACCTTC. Its protein is CASSLGLQGLHYGYTF. The J gene is TRBJ1-2, the V gene TRBV7-2, with a possible D match to TRBD1 (5 bases). With 1 base removed from V and 3 bases from J, the gap between germline ends came to 15 bases. Germline CDR1 and CDR2: SGHTA and FQGNSA. This CDR3 is built from 16 residues.

This chain joins TRBV5-1 and TRBJ1-3; TRBD1 matches 7 bases. V trimming: 4 bases; J trimming: 0 bases; junction bases outside the gene matches: 4. Germline assignment: CDR1 SGHRS and CDR2 YFSETQ. The CDR3 is 15 amino acids. In DNA, the CDR3 is TGCGCCAGCAGCCCGACAGGGAACTCTGGAAACACCATATATTTT. Its translation: CASSPTGNSGNTIYF.

This clone occurred once. The chain recombines TRBV7-2 with TRBJ2-7; 7 bases map to TRBD2. This CDR3 is 14 amino acids long. V shed 3 bases and J 6 bases; nucleotides not matched to a gene: 8. Looked up from germline, CDR1 is SGHTA and CDR2 is FQGNSA. The CDR3 nucleotides read TGTGCCAGCAGCTTTAGGGAGGGTACGGTCGAGCAGTACTTC. It is translated as CASSFREGTVEQYF.